These T cell receptor beta chains were read from a single sample in a study of control samples from healthy donors and cancer patients. Measured with immunoSEQ multiplex PCR; TCRdb has only the in-frame clones, and not every one. Of tens of thousands of clones listed, roughly 83% are singletons. Material: PBMCs. The receptors originated from a man in his 70s with lung cancer. The CDR3 runs from the conserved cysteine through the conserved F or W. D genes are given only for firm matches. Part of the rows lack a size; the others show once, few, many or a class for expanded clones.

>once|TRBV4-1|NA|16|TRBJ2-4
CASSQDRGTAKNIQYF
TGCGCCAGCAGCCAAGATCGGGGGACGGCAAAAAACATTCAGTACTTC
>few|TRBV6-2/TRBV6-3|NA|18|TRBJ1-5
CASSYDSGSISIYQPQHF
TGTGCCAGCAGTTACGACTCGGGGTCAATCTCCATTTATCAGCCCCAGCATTTT
>NA|TRBV3-1/TRBV3-2|NA|12|TRBJ1-1
CASSQVGRGAFF
TGTGCCAGCAGCCAAGTAGGCCGTGGGGCTTTCTTT
>NA|TRBV9|TRBD2|15|TRBJ2-1
CASSLRTSGGFEQFF
TGTGCCAGCAGCCTCCGGACTAGCGGGGGGTTTGAGCAGTTCTTC
>once|TRBV14|NA|15|TRBJ2-2
CASSRDSINTGELFF
TGTGCCAGCAGCCGTGACAGCATTAACACCGGGGAGCTGTTTTTT
>NA|TRBV24-1|TRBD2|17|TRBJ2-3
CATSDLTSGSPTDTQYF
TGTGCCACCAGTGACCTTACTAGCGGCAGTCCCACAGATACGCAGTATTTT
>NA|TRBV14|NA|15|TRBJ1-1
CASSQLTGQNTEAFF
TGTGCCAGCAGCCAACTAACAGGACAGAACACTGAAGCTTTCTTT
>NA|TRBV19|TRBD1|16|TRBJ2-1
CASSTQTGWNYNEQFF
TGTGCCAGTAGTACCCAGACAGGGTGGAACTACAATGAGCAGTTCTTC
>NA|TRBV27|NA|12|TRBJ2-7
CASSPGGYEQYF
TGTGCCAGCAGTCCCGGGGGTTACGAGCAGTACTTC
>NA|TRBV5-1|TRBD1|19|TRBJ2-6
CASSLEAGSRGHGANVLTF
TGCGCCAGCAGCTTGGAGGCGGGGAGCAGGGGGCATGGGGCCAACGTCCTGACTTTC
>NA|TRBV6-2/TRBV6-3|NA|14|TRBJ2-7
CASSYGGGAYEQYF
TGTGCCAGCAGTTATGGAGGAGGGGCCTACGAGCAGTACTTC
>few|TRBV6-4|NA|16|TRBJ2-1
CASSASRGISYNEQFF
TGTGCCAGCAGTGCATCCCGGGGTATCTCCTACAATGAGCAGTTCTTC
>many|TRBV9|TRBD1|16|TRBJ1-6
CASSWGQGAHNSPLHF
TGTGCCAGCAGCTGGGGACAGGGGGCGCATAATTCACCCCTCCACTTT
>NA|TRBV19|TRBD1|18|TRBJ1-4
CASSPNGGTAATNEKLFF
TGTGCCAGTAGTCCTAACGGCGGGACAGCTGCAACTAATGAAAAACTGTTTTTT
>NA|TRBV11-2|NA|12|TRBJ2-7
CASSLGRDEQYF
TGTGCCAGCAGCTTGGGCAGGGACGAGCAGTACTTC
>few|TRBV19|NA|14|TRBJ1-5
CASSIIGGDQPQHF
TGTGCCAGTAGTATAATCGGTGGAGATCAGCCCCAGCATTTT
>NA|TRBV6-6|TRBD1|14|TRBJ1-5
CASSYGQGNQPQHF
TGTGCCAGCAGTTACGGACAGGGCAATCAGCCCCAGCATTTT
>NA|TRBV5-6|TRBD1|12|TRBJ2-7
CASSFTGVEQYF
TGTGCCAGCAGCTTTACAGGGGTCGAGCAGTACTTC
>few|TRBV24-1|TRBD2|16|TRBJ2-3
CATSARGRGGTDTQYF
TGTGCCACCAGTGCCCGAGGACGGGGGGGCACAGATACGCAGTATTTT
>NA|TRBV9|TRBD1|15|TRBJ1-4
CASSEGGQGLEKLFF
TGTGCCAGCAGCGAAGGGGGACAGGGGCTTGAAAAACTGTTTTTT
>NA|TRBV27|NA|14|TRBJ2-1
CASRAGTGYNEQFF
TGTGCCAGCAGGGCCGGGACCGGCTACAATGAGCAGTTCTTC
>once|TRBV5-1|NA|13|TRBJ1-2
CASSLEGNYGYTF
TGCGCCAGCAGCTTGGAGGGTAACTATGGCTACACCTTC
>NA|TRBV11-2|NA|11|TRBJ2-5
CASSIGGIQYF
TGTGCCAGCAGCATTGGGGGAATCCAGTACTTC
>NA|TRBV21-1|NA|11|TRBJ2-1
CASSPTSGKFF
TGTGCCAGCAGTCCGACTAGCGGGAAGTTCTTC
>NA|TRBV6-5|TRBD2|15|TRBJ2-5
CASSPIAGGKETQYF
TGTGCCAGCAGCCCAATCGCGGGAGGGAAAGAGACCCAGTACTTC
>NA|TRBV30|NA|13|TRBJ2-7
CAWSVQRAYEQYF
TGTGCCTGGAGTGTACAAAGGGCCTACGAGCAGTACTTC
>NA|TRBV19|TRBD2|14|TRBJ2-3
CASSLGTSSDTQYF
TGTGCCAGTAGTCTTGGGACTAGCAGCGATACGCAGTATTTT
>NA|TRBV18|NA|14|TRBJ2-1
CASSPRRGANEQFF
TGTGCCAGCTCACCACGCCGGGGGGCCAATGAGCAGTTCTTC
>NA|TRBV25-1|NA|15|TRBJ1-2
CASSEGGRAGYGYTF
TGTGCCAGCAGTGAAGGGGGCAGGGCTGGCTATGGCTACACCTTC
>NA|TRBV19|TRBD1|18|TRBJ2-3
CASSIWDSRDRDPDTQYF
TGTGCCAGTAGTATTTGGGATTCCCGGGACAGGGACCCAGATACGCAGTATTTT
>NA|TRBV5-1|NA|19|TRBJ1-2
CASSLAGVRPAGAGYGYTF
TGCGCCAGCAGCTTGGCCGGCGTTCGTCCTGCAGGGGCCGGCTATGGCTACACCTTC
>NA|TRBV6-5|NA|12|TRBJ1-5
CASSPSGPPGHF
TGTGCCAGCAGTCCCTCAGGGCCTCCAGGGCATTTT
>NA|TRBV4-3|TRBD2|20|TRBJ2-3
CASSQHHGTSGGISTDTQYF
TGCGCCAGCAGCCAACACCATGGGACTAGCGGGGGGATTAGCACAGATACGCAGTATTTT
>NA|TRBV21-1|NA|14|TRBJ2-7
CASSKAGTYYEQYF
TGTGCCAGCAGCAAAGCCGGCACATACTACGAGCAGTACTTC
>NA|TRBV6-5|TRBD1|14|TRBJ1-5
CASRGTGDNQPQHF
TGTGCCAGCAGGGGGACAGGCGATAATCAGCCCCAGCATTTT
>NA|TRBV12-3/TRBV12-4|TRBD1|13|TRBJ1-2
CASKTGGNYGYTF
TGTGCCAGCAAAACAGGGGGGAACTATGGCTACACCTTC
>NA|TRBV5-1|NA|15|TRBJ1-1
CASSSPGLGSTEAFF
TGCGCCAGCAGCTCGCCGGGGTTAGGAAGCACTGAAGCTTTCTTT
>few|TRBV2|NA|15|TRBJ2-6
CASSDWGNGANVLTF
TGTGCCAGCAGTGATTGGGGGAACGGGGCCAACGTCCTGACTTTC
>NA|TRBV5-1|TRBD2|17|TRBJ2-3
CASSFGLAGGHGDTQYF
TGCGCCAGCAGCTTCGGACTAGCGGGGGGGCATGGAGATACGCAGTATTTT
>NA|TRBV3-1/TRBV3-2|TRBD2|15|TRBJ2-5
CASSPLRGGEETQYF
TGTGCCAGCAGCCCCTTGCGGGGGGGCGAGGAGACCCAGTACTTC
>NA|TRBV7-8|TRBD2|17|TRBJ2-7
CASRMTDGGVSLSEQYF
TGTGCCAGCAGAATGACTGACGGGGGGGTCTCTCTCTCCGAGCAGTACTTC
>once|TRBV7-3|NA|16|TRBJ2-3
CASSLTGQRFTDTQYF
TGTGCCAGCAGCTTAACGGGCCAAAGGTTCACAGATACGCAGTATTTT
>NA|TRBV5-6|NA|13|TRBJ1-4
CASSRPTNEKLFF
TGTGCCAGCAGCCGACCAACTAATGAAAAACTGTTTTTT
>NA|TRBV5-5|NA|15|TRBJ2-3
CASSLPRGATDTQYF
TGTGCCAGCAGCCTACCTCGGGGGGCCACAGATACGCAGTATTTT
>NA|TRBV18|NA|15|TRBJ1-3
CASSPGQGSGNTIYF
TGTGCCAGCTCACCGGGCCAGGGCTCTGGAAACACCATATATTTT
>once|TRBV24-1|TRBD1|15|TRBJ1-1
CATSDPGTGAAEAFF
TGTGCCACCAGTGATCCCGGGACAGGGGCCGCTGAAGCTTTCTTT
>NA|TRBV29-1|NA|13|TRBJ2-7
CSVSTGTPYEQYF
TGCAGCGTTTCTACGGGAACCCCCTACGAGCAGTACTTC
>NA|TRBV27|TRBD1|16|TRBJ2-7
CASRPLDRGPSYEQYF
TGTGCCAGCAGGCCGCTGGACAGGGGGCCCTCCTACGAGCAGTACTTC
>NA|TRBV7-9|NA|11|TRBJ1-2
CASGGGLGYTF
TGTGCCAGCGGGGGGGGTCTTGGCTACACCTTC
>NA|TRBV28|NA|15|TRBJ2-7
CASSPGAQGVNEQYF
TGTGCCAGCAGTCCGGGGGCCCAGGGGGTGAACGAGCAGTACTTC
>few|TRBV7-9|TRBD1|14|TRBJ1-1
CASSATGGGFEAFF
TGTGCCAGCAGCGCGACAGGGGGCGGCTTTGAAGCTTTCTTT
>NA|TRBV2|NA|13|TRBJ2-7
CASSRDKGYEQYF
TGTGCCAGCAGTCGGGACAAGGGCTACGAGCAGTACTTC
>few|TRBV18|NA|14|TRBJ1-1
CASSPQKGNTEAFF
TGTGCCAGCTCACCCCAGAAGGGAAACACTGAAGCTTTCTTT
>NA|TRBV3-1/TRBV3-2|NA|15|TRBJ2-2
CASSQRRAHAGELFF
TGTGCCAGCAGCCAACGGAGGGCGCATGCCGGGGAGCTGTTTTTT
>NA|TRBV15|NA|16|TRBJ2-5
CATSRAGLRGQETQYF
TGTGCCACCAGCAGAGCGGGCCTTAGAGGGCAAGAGACCCAGTACTTC
>few|TRBV9|NA|12|TRBJ2-3
CASSAFTDTQYF
TGTGCCAGCAGCGCCTTCACAGATACGCAGTATTTT
>NA|TRBV27|TRBD1|17|TRBJ2-2
CASAYPWAGGRTGELFF
TGTGCCAGCGCCTATCCTTGGGCAGGGGGCCGCACCGGGGAGCTGTTTTTT
>NA|TRBV7-9|TRBD1|16|TRBJ1-3
CASSLGQGSSGNTIYF
TGTGCCAGCAGCTTAGGACAGGGGAGCTCTGGAAACACCATATATTTT
>NA|TRBV19|NA|15|TRBJ1-5
CASSPISGGNQPQHF
TGTGCCAGTAGCCCGATTTCAGGGGGCAATCAGCCCCAGCATTTT